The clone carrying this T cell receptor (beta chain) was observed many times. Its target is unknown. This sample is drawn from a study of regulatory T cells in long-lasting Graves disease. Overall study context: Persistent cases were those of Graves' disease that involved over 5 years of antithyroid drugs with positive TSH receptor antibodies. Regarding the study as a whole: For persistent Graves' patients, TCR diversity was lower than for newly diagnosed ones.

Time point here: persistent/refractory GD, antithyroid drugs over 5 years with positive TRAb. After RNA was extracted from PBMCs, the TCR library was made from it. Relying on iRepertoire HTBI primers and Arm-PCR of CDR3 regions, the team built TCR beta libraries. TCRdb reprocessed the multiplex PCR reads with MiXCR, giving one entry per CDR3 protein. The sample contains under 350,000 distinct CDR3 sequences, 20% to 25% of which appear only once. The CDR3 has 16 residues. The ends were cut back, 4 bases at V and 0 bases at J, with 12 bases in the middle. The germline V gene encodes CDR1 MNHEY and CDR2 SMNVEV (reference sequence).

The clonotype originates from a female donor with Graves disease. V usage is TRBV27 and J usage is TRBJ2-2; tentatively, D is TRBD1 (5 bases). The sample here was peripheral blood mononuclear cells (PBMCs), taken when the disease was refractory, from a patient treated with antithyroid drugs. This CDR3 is CASSSRALANTGELFF. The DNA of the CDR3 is TGTGCCAGCAGTTCCAGGGCGCTCGCGAACACCGGGGAGCTGTTTTTT.